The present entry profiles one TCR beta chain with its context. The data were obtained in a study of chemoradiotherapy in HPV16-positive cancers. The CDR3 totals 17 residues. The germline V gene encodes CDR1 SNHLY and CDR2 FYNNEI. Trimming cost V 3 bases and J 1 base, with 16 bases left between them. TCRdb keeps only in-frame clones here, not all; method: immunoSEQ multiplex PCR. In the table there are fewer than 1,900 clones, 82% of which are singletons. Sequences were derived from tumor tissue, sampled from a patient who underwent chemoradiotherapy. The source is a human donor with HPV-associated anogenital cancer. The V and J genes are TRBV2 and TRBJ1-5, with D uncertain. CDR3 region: CASSDDPFVGSNQPQHF. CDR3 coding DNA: TGTGCCAGCAGTGACGACCCATTCGTGGGCAGCAATCAGCCCCAGCATTTT. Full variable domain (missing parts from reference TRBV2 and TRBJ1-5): EPEVTQTPSHQVTQMGQEVILRCVPISNHLYFYWYRQILGQKVEFLVSFYNNEISEKSEIFDDQFSVERPDGSNFTLKIRSTKLEDSAMYFCASSDDPFVGSNQPQHFGDGTRLSIL.